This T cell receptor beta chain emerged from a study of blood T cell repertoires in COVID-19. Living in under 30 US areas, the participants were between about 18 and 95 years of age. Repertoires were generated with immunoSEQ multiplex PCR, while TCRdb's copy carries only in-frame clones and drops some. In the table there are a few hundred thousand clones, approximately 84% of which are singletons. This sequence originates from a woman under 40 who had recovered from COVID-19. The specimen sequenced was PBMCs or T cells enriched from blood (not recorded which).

In nucleotides, the CDR3 is TGTGCCAGCAGCCAAGTTGTGGGGGCGGCCGGTTACAATGAGCAGTTCTTC. It is translated as CASSQVVGAAGYNEQFF. The gene calls are TRBV3-1 (or the pseudogene TRBV3-2) and TRBJ2-1, with D perhaps TRBD1 (6 bases). Trimming took 1 base from V and 4 from J, leaving 17 bases between them. Germline CDR1 reads LGHDT; CDR2 reads YNNKEL (reference sequence). The CDR3 sequence is 17 residues long.